This T cell receptor beta chain was profiled in a study of blood T cell repertoires in COVID-19. The method was immunoSEQ multiplex PCR; TCRdb's version includes in-frame clones alone and lacks a portion of them. Of over 150,000 clones listed, around 83% were seen once; the top ten hold roughly 19%. This clone was found a few times. This CDR3 contains 16 residues. Per germline, CDR1 LGHNA and CDR2 YNFKEQ. V shed 0 bases and J shed 2 bases, with 13 bases lying between them. The receptor comes from a woman in her sixties or seventies who had recovered from COVID-19. The J gene is TRBJ1-2, the V gene TRBV4-2, with D perhaps TRBD1 (6 bases). The specimen was peripheral blood. The DNA for the CDR3 is TGTGCCAGCAGCCAAGATGGGCGAGGACAGAACTATGGCTACACCTTC. Amino acids: CASSQDGRGQNYGYTF.